This TCR beta chain was captured in a study of vaccination effects on CD4 cells after COVID-19. Study-wide context: Post-vaccine sample collection fell at a median of 72 days after the second dose.

The CDR3 runs to 14 residues. The germline V gene has CDR1 SNHLY and CDR2 FYNNEI. With 6 bases removed from V and 2 bases from J, the gap between germline ends came to 11 bases. TCRdb's copy holds only in-frame clones and misses some; the assay was immunoSEQ multiplex PCR. The table records tens of thousands of clones, under 85% of them present only once. About this clone: Its cognate antigen is unknown.

Isolation of CD4+ T cells took place after 10 days of culture. SARS-CoV-2 infected the person between March and December 2020, as confirmed by PCR. All participants had two doses of either the BNT162b2 or mRNA-1273 vaccine. The sequenced sample was CD4+ T cells from PBMCs cultured without peptide, obtained after COVID-19 vaccination. This TCR was sampled from a human donor who had a prior SARS-CoV-2 infection. The gene calls are TRBV2 and TRBJ1-3, with D tentatively TRBD1 (5 bases). The CDR3 spells CASRPQGPGNTIYF. In DNA form, the CDR3 reads TGTGCCAGCAGACCCCAGGGCCCTGGAAACACCATATATTTT.